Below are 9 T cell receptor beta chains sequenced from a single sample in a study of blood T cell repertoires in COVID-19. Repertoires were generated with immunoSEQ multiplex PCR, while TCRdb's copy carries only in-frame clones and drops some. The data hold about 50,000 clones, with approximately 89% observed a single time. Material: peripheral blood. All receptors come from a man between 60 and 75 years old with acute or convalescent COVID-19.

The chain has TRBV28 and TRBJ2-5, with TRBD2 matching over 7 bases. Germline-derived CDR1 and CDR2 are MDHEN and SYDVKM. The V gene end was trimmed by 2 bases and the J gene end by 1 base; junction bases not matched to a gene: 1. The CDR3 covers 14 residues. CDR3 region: CASSLGGSQETQYF. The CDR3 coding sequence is TGTGCCAGCAGTTTAGGCGGGAGCCAAGAGACCCAGTACTTC.

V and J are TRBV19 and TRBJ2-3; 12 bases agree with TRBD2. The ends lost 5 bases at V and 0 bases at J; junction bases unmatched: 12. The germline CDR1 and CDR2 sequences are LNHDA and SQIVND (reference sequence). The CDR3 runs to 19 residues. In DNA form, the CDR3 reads TGTGCCAGTAGTCCCCGGGGCCAGACTAGCGGGAGAAGCACAGATACGCAGTATTTT. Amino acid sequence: CASSPRGQTSGRSTDTQYF.

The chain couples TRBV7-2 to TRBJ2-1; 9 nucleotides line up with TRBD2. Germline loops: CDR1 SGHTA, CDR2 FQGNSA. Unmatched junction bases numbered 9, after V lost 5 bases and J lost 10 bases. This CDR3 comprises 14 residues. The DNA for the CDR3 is TGTGCCAGCAGCCCAGGCGGGAGGGCCAGGGAGCAGTTCTTC. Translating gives CASSPGGRAREQFF.

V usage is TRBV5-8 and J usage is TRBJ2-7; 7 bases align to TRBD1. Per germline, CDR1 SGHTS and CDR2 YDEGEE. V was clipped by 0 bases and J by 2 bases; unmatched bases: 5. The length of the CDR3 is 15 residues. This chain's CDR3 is CASSLAWQGAYEQYF. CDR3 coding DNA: TGTGCCAGCAGCTTGGCCTGGCAGGGGGCCTACGAGCAGTACTTC. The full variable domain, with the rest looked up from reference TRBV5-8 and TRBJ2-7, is EAGVTQSPTHLIKTRGQQATLRCSPISGHTSVYWYQQALGLGLQFLLWYDEGEERNRGNFPPRFSGRQFPNYSSELNVNALELEDSALYLCASSLAWQGAYEQYFGPGTRLTVT.

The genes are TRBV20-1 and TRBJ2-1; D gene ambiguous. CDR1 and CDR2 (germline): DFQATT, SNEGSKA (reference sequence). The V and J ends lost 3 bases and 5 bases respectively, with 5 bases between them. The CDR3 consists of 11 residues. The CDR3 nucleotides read TGCAGTGCTAGGAGGAACAATGAGCAGTTCTTC. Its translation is CSARRNNEQFF.

The CDR3 DNA sequence: TGCGCCAGCAGCCCCCTTGGCAGTGCATTATACAATGAGCAGTTCTTC. This sequence encodes CASSPLGSALYNEQFF. The chain links TRBV5-1 to TRBJ2-1, with D hard to call. Looked up from germline, CDR1 is SGHRS and CDR2 is YFSETQ. The V end lost 4 bases, the J end lost 4 bases, and 18 bases lay between the germline ends. The CDR3 length is 16 residues.

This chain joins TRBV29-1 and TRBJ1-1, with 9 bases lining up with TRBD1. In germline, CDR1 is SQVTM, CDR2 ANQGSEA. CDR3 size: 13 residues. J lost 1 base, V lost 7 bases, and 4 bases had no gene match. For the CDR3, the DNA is TGCAGCGCCGGACAGGGGAAGAACACTGAAGCTTTCTTT. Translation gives CSAGQGKNTEAFF. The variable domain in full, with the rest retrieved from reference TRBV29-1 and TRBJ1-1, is SAVISQKPSRDICQRGTSLTIQCQVDSQVTMMFWYRQQPGQSLTLIATANQGSEATYESGFVIDKFPISRPNLTFSTLTVSNMSPEDSSIYLCSAGQGKNTEAFFGQGTRLTVV.

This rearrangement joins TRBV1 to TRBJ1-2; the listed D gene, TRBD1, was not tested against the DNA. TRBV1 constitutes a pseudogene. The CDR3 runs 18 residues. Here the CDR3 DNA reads TGCACCAGCAGCCAAGATCTAAACAGGACAGGGGGCTCCTATGGCTACACCTTC. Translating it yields CTSSQDLNRTGGSYGYTF.

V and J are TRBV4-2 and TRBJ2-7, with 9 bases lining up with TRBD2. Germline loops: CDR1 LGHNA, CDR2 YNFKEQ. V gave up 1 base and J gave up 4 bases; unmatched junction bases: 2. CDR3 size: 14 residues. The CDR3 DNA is TGTGCCAGCAGCCAAGGACTAGCGGTTTACGAGCAGTACTTC. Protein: CASSQGLAVYEQYF.